This record looks at one TCR beta chain sequence and its context. Measured with immunoSEQ multiplex PCR; TCRdb has only the in-frame clones, and not every one. This sample has some 120,000 clones, with approximately 74% found just once. The entry originates in a study of blood T cell repertoires in COVID-19. On the study more broadly: PBMCs, B-cell-depleted T cells, or T cells provided the cDNA or gDNA that made up the material.

The CDR3 is made up of 12 amino acids. Trimming took off 7 bases at V and 9 bases at J, with 13 bases between the two ends. The sequence was obtained from a man in his sixties with acute or convalescent COVID-19. The V gene is TRBV12-3 or TRBV12-4, the J gene TRBJ2-1; TRBD1 might be the D (5 bases). Sequenced sample: peripheral blood. CDR3 in DNA: TGTGCCAGCACTCTGGACACTATTGAGCAGTTCTTC. Its protein is CASTLDTIEQFF.